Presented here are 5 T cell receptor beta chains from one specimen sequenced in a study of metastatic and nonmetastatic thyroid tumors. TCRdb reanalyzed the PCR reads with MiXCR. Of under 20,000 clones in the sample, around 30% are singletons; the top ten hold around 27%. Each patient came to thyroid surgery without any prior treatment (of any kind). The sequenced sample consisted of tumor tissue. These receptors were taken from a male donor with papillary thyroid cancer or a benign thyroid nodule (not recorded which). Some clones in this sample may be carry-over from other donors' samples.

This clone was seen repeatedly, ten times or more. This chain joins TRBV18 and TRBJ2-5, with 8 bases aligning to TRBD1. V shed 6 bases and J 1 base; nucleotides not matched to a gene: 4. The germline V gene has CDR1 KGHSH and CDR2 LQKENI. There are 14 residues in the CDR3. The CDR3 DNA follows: TGTGCCAGCTCCTCAGACAGGGGCCAAGAGACCCAGTACTTC. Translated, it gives CASSSDRGQETQYF.

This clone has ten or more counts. CDR3 bases: TGTGCCAGCAGCTTGGGGACTAGCGGGAGACGAGAGACCCAGTACTTC. Its translation: CASSLGTSGRRETQYF. The chain has TRBV7-9 and TRBJ2-5, with 14 bases lining up with TRBD2. The length of the CDR3 is 16 residues. V was pared by 3 bases and J by 4 bases, with 4 bases of the junction left unmatched. The germline V gene encodes CDR1 SEHNR and CDR2 FQNEAQ (reference sequence).

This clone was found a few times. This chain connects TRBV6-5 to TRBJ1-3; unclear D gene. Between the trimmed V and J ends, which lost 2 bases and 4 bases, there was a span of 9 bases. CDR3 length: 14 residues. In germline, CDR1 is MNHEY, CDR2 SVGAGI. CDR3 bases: TGTGCCAGCAGTTACAGGGCGCCAGGAAACACCATATATTTT. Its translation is CASSYRAPGNTIYF.

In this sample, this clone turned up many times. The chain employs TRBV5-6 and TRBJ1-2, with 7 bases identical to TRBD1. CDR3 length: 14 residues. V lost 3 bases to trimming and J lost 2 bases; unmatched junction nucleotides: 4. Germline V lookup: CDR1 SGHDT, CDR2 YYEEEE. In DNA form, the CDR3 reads TGTGCCAGCAGCTCAGGACAGGCAAACTATGGCTACACCTTC. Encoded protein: CASSSGQANYGYTF.

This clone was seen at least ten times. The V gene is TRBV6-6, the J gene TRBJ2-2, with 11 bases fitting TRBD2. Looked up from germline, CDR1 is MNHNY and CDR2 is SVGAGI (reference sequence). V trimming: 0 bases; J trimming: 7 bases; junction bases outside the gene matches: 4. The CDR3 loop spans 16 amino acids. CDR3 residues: CASSYSTSGVVGELFF. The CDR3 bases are TGTGCCAGCAGTTACTCGACTAGCGGGGTTGTCGGGGAGCTGTTTTTT.